Below, one T cell receptor (beta chain) is given with its context. The data originate from a study of cytomegalovirus exposure and HLA in healthy donors. The study ran its PCR with 60 Vbeta and 13 Jbeta primers. The assay was immunoSEQ multiplex PCR, and TCRdb's table has in-frame clones only and misses some. There are approximately 190,000 clones in the sample; 82% occur only once, and around 6.3% lies in the top ten. CDR3 size: 12 residues. The V and J ends lost 3 bases and 12 bases respectively, with 12 bases between them. Germline V gene sequence: CDR1 MGHDK, CDR2 SYGVNS. Sequencing input: PBMCs. The genes are TRBV25-1 and TRBJ2-4, with a tentative D call TRBD2 (6 bases). The clonotype was recovered from a woman aged 45-59 years in good health and CMV-seropositive. For the CDR3, the DNA is TGTGCCAGCAGTGAGGGGGGTGGAAGTCAGTACTTC. Protein sequence: CASSEGGGSQYF.